This TCR beta chain was sequenced during a study of blood T cell repertoires in COVID-19 (dated by TCRdb to 2018 to 2021). With regard to the full study: Samples from collaborators originated in the United States, Italy and Spain and spanned both the acute and convalescent phases of COVID-19. The material from the prospective study consisted of cDNA or gDNA derived from T cells, B-cell-depleted T cells, or PBMCs. Where available, HLA class I and class II types were taken from metadata supplied by the sample provider and were not determined by assay-based typing. Nearly every sample came with metadata listing a de-identified subject ID, COVID-19 status, age in years and sex. The dataset comprised deeply sampled blood TCRbeta repertoires from subjects exposed to, actively infected with, or recovered from COVID-19. The samples were drawn from two sources: the first 160 participants of the ongoing ImmuneRACE study, and 1,254 subjects contributed by 6 global collaborators. The repertoires were released in a freely available public database meant as a resource for research on the immune response to SARS-CoV-2.

One collaborating source in Seattle enrolled patients during active infection and followed them longitudinally through the course of disease. The collaborating institutions used their own protocols to collect whole blood in K2EDTA tubes. For TCRbeta analysis, collaborators shipped samples as frozen whole blood, isolated PBMCs, or DNA extracted from either of those sample types. On this clone: It has no known antigen specificity. Base-call qualities are not available, and no considerably larger clone is one nucleotide away.

TCRbeta CDR3 regions were amplified from genomic DNA by means of the immunoSEQ Assay, a bias-controlled multiplex PCR. Under the source paper's analysis protocol: The number of nucleated cells in each sample was estimated by amplification of reference gene primers within the assay. To quantify the absolute abundance of each unique TCRbeta CDR3 rearrangement, sequence reads were collapsed and filtered. Productive Simpson clonality was computed per sample as the square root of Simpson's diversity index over productive rearrangements. TCRdb mirrors the immuneACCESS table, restricted to in-frame sequences. Some clones are absent from its copies; in checked studies, under half trace to an unresolved V gene, and the reason for the others is unknown. V and J calls and clone size are those listed in that table; D and trimming were worked out from the DNA. The sample yields 30,000 to 40,000 clones; 84% were counted once. The top ten constitute over 1.5% of the sample.

The paper as a whole reports these results and caveats: The amount of clinical and demographic metadata varied by source and participant and was provided uncurated.

V sheds 3 bases and J sheds 2 bases, leaving 13 bases between their ends. From the cysteine up to the phenylalanine, the CDR3 has a length of 15 residues. CDR3 DNA only is kept here, 45 bases in frame from base 1. From the germline V gene (reference sequence), CDR1 is GTSNPN and CDR2 is SVGIG. Sequencing was carried out using peripheral blood. The rearrangement combines TRBV30 with TRBJ1-4; TRBD1 is possibly the D segment (6 matching bases). The clonotype comes from a man aged 55 to 70 with COVID-19, enrolled during active disease. The CDR3 reads as follows: CAWSPGAATNEKLFF. The nucleotide sequence reads as follows: TGTGCCTGGAGCCCAGGGGCTGCGACTAATGAAAAACTGTTTTTT.